This TCR beta chain was documented in a study of blood T cell repertoires in COVID-19. Study-wide context: Italy, Spain and the United States were the sources of the convalescent and acute COVID-19 samples.

Original methodology: Estimated nucleated cell counts came from reference gene primer amplification. Sequenced by immunoSEQ multiplex PCR; TCRdb stores in-frame clones only, minus some. V and J calls and clone size come straight from that table; D and trimming were deduced from the DNA. The sample yields 210,000 or so clones, roughly four fifths seen once. Shortly before study entry, within 2 weeks, exposed participants had met a COVID-19 case. CDR3 length: 11 amino acids. Germline V gives CDR1 LNHDA, CDR2 SQIVND (reference sequence). V was cut by 1 base and J by 8 bases, with 5 bases left in between.

The source of this sequence is a woman aged 45-60 years who had been exposed to COVID-19. The specimen sequenced was PBMCs or T cells enriched from blood (not recorded which). V gene TRBV19 combines with J gene TRBJ1-1; D gene unclear. CDR3 loop: CASSIGAEAFF. CDR3 DNA: TGTGCCAGTAGTATAGGGGCGGAAGCTTTCTTT.